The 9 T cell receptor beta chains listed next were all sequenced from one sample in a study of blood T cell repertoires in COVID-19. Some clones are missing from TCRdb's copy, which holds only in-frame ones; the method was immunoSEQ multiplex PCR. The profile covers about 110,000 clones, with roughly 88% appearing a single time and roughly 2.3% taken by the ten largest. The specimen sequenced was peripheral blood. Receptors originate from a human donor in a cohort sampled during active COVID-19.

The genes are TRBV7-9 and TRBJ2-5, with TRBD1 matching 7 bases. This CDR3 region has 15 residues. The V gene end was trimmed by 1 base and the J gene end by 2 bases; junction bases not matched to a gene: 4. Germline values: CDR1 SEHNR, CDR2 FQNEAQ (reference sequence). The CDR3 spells CASSLGGTAQETQYF. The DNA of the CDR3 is TGTGCCAGCAGCTTAGGGGGGACAGCACAAGAGACCCAGTACTTC.

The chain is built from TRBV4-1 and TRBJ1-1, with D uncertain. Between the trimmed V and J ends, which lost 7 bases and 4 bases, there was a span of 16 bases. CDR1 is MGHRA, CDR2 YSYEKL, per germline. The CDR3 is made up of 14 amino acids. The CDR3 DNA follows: TGCGCCAGCACCGCGGTGAGGGAGGGCACTGAAGCTTTCTTT. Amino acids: CASTAVREGTEAFF.

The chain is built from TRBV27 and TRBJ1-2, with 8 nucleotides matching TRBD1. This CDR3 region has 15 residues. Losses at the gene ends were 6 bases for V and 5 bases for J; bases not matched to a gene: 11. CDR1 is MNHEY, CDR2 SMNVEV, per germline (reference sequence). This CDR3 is CASSPRGDRPYGYTF. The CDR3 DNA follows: TGTGCCAGCAGCCCCCGGGGGGACAGGCCTTATGGCTACACCTTC.

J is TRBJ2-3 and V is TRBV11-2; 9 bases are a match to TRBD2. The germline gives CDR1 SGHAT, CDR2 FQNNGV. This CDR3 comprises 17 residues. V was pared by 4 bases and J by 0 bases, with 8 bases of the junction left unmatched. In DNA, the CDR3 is TGTGCCAGCAGCTCTGTACCGCTAGCGGGGAGCACAGATACGCAGTATTTT. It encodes CASSSVPLAGSTDTQYF.

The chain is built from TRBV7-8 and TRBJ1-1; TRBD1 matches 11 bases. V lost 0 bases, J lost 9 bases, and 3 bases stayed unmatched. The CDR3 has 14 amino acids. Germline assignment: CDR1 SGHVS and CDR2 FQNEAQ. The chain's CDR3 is CASSLAGTGGKAFF. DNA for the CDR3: TGTGCCAGCAGCTTAGCAGGGACAGGGGGGAAAGCTTTCTTT.

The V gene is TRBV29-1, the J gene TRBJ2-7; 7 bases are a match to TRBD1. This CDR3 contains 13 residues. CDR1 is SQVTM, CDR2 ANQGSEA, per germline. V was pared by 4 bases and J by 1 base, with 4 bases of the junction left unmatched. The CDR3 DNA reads TGCAGCGTTGGTACGGACAGGTCCTACGAGCAGTACTTC. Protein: CSVGTDRSYEQYF.

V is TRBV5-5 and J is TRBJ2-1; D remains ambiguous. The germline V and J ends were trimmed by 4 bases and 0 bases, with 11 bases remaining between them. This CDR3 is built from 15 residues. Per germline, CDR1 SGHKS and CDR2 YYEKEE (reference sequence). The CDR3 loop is CASSRILSSYNEQFF. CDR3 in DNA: TGTGCCAGCAGCCGAATCCTAAGCTCCTACAATGAGCAGTTCTTC.

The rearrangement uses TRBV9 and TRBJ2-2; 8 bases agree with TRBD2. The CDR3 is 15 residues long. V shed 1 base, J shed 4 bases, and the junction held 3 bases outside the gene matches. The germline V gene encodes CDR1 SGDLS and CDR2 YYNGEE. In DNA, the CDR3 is TGTGCCAGCAGCGTATCGGGGGGGGCCACCGGGGAGCTGTTTTTT. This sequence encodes CASSVSGGATGELFF.

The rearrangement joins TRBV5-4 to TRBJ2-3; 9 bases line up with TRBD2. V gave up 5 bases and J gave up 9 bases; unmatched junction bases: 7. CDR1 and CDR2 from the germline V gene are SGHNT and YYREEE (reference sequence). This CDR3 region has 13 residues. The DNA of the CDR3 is TGTGCCAGCAGTACTGGCGGGGGGGTCACGCAGTATTTT. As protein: CASSTGGGVTQYF.